This section outlines one T cell receptor (beta chain) sequence together with its context. As yet, its antigen is unknown. This record belongs to a study of T cell responses to AZD1222 COVID-19 vaccine. Study-level results: Rises in breadth and depth of Spike-specific TCRs came after two AZD1222 doses.

Some clones are missing from TCRdb's copy, which holds only in-frame ones; the method was immunoSEQ multiplex PCR. Found here are 70,000 to 100,000 clones, approximately 90% of them singletons; the top ten hold roughly 3.1%. Timing groups of about 4 and about 12 weeks for second doses were pooled. The CDR3 spans 15 residues. Germline CDR1 is SGHTA and CDR2 is FQGNSA. With 3 bases removed from V and 1 base from J, the gap between germline ends came to 13 bases. This receptor was obtained from an adult who received the AZD1222 COVID-19 vaccine. Source: peripheral blood, taken 28 days after the second AZD1222 dose. The chain is built from TRBV7-2 and TRBJ2-7, with TRBD1 as a possible D gene (6 bases). This CDR3 reads CASSFPGDKSYEQYF. The CDR3 DNA is TGTGCCAGCAGCTTCCCAGGGGACAAATCCTACGAGCAGTACTTC. The whole variable domain, remainder taken from reference TRBV7-2 and TRBJ2-7, is GAGVSQSPSNKVTEKGKDVELRCDPISGHTALYWYRQSLGQGLEFLIYFQGNSAPDKSGLPSDRFSAERTGGSVSTLTIQRTQQEDSAVYLCASSFPGDKSYEQYFGPGTRLTVT.